The TCR beta chain under discussion was sequenced for a study of cytomegalovirus exposure and HLA in healthy donors. Study outcomes and limitations: In a later analysis, TCR beta V- and J-gene trimming was associated with a missense DCLRE1C variant. Earlier findings revealed that most TCR beta V segments proved productive either about 90% or about 30% of the time. Serostatus for CMV was the only available immune exposure information.

V dropped 4 bases and J dropped 6 bases, with 12 bases sitting between them. The length of the CDR3 is 13 residues. Germline-derived CDR1 and CDR2 are SNHLY and FYNNEI. As regards this clone: The antigen is undetermined.

The PCR ran on 60 Vbeta and 13 Jbeta primers. Assay: immunoSEQ multiplex PCR; the TCRdb copy retains only in-frame clones and omits some. Of fewer than 150,000 clones in the sample, roughly four fifths were seen once. This TCR was sampled from a woman in her forties or fifties in good health and CMV-seropositive. The chain employs TRBV2 and TRBJ1-2; D is perhaps TRBD1 (5 bases). Sequencing was carried out using PBMCs. The CDR3 spells CASSAGDRDGYTF. CDR3 coding DNA: TGTGCCAGCAGTGCGGGGGATAGGGATGGCTACACCTTC.